This entry lists 25 T cell receptor beta chains sequenced from one sample in a study of stem cell transplantation in POMP-related autoinflammatory disease. Profiled with immunoSEQ multiplex PCR; TCRdb holds only in-frame clones, not every one. Among more than 25,000 clones listed, 80% to 90% were seen once. Sequencing used CD4+ T cells from PBMCs, obtained before stem cell transplantation. All receptors derive from a human donor with POMP-related autoinflammation and immune dysregulation (PRAID).

This clone was found once. This chain connects TRBV6-5 to TRBJ2-6; D is uncertain. Germline V lookup: CDR1 MNHEY, CDR2 SVGAGI. V was cut by 3 bases and J by 0 bases, with 6 bases left in between. CDR3 length: 15 amino acids. The CDR3 is CASSYLISGANVLTF. The CDR3 coding sequence is TGTGCCAGCAGTTATCTGATCTCTGGGGCCAACGTCCTGACTTTC.

The chain links TRBV5-6 to TRBJ2-7, with 8 bases lining up with TRBD1. The germline V gene has CDR1 SGHDT and CDR2 YYEEEE. Unmatched junction bases numbered 5, after V lost 0 bases and J lost 3 bases. There are 15 residues in the CDR3. The CDR3 reads CASSLGTGRYYEQYF. DNA for the CDR3: TGTGCCAGCAGCTTGGGGACAGGGAGGTACTACGAGCAGTACTTC.

The V gene is TRBV7-8, the J gene TRBJ1-2; D might be TRBD1 (5 bases). The CDR3 sequence is 19 residues long. V shed 1 base and J shed 4 bases, with 25 bases lying between them. The germline V gene has CDR1 SGHVS and CDR2 FQNEAQ. The CDR3, as DNA: TGTGCCAGCAGCTTAGTCCCCTCGGGTCCGGGGGTATTGAGCTATGGCTACACCTTC. Its protein is CASSLVPSGPGVLSYGYTF.

V gene TRBV5-1 combines with J gene TRBJ2-2; 8 nucleotides align to TRBD1. With V trimmed by 0 bases and J by 0 bases, 7 bases remained unmatched. The CDR3 loop spans 18 amino acids. Germline V gene data show CDR1 as SGHRS and CDR2 as YFSETQ. The CDR3 nucleotides are TGCGCCAGCAGCTTGGCAGGGGGCGCGAAGACGAACACCGGGGAGCTGTTTTTT. It codes for CASSLAGGAKTNTGELFF. The complete variable domain, with remaining parts taken from reference TRBV5-1 and TRBJ2-2, reads KAGVTQTPRYLIKTRGQQVTLSCSPISGHRSVSWYQQTPGQGLQFLFEYFSETQRNKGNFPGRFSGRQFSNSRSEMNVSTLELGDSALYLCASSLAGGAKTNTGELFFGEGSRLTVL.

The V call is TRBV5-1, the J call TRBJ2-5; 13 nucleotides match TRBD2. Germline-derived CDR1 and CDR2 are SGHRS and YFSETQ. V dropped 2 bases and J dropped 1; count of bases not matched to a gene: 5. The CDR3 runs to 17 residues. CDR3 in amino acids: CASSFLWTSGSQETQYF. As DNA, the CDR3 is TGCGCCAGCAGCTTCCTATGGACTAGCGGGAGCCAAGAGACCCAGTACTTC.

This sequence joins TRBV29-1 and TRBJ2-7; 11 nucleotides align to TRBD1. Unmatched junction bases numbered 5, after V lost 5 bases and J lost 5 bases. The CDR3 is 13 amino acids. The germline CDR1 and CDR2 sequences are SQVTM and ANQGSEA. DNA for the CDR3: TGCAGCGTTACGTGGACAGGGGGCCACGAGCAGTACTTC. It encodes CSVTWTGGHEQYF.

The chain carries TRBV27 and TRBJ2-7; 9 nucleotides align to TRBD2. Germline-derived CDR1 and CDR2 are MNHEY and SMNVEV (reference sequence). The CDR3 is 16 amino acids. The V gene end was trimmed by 4 bases and the J gene end by 2 bases; junction bases not matched to a gene: 9. The CDR3: CASSSIAGVNPYEQYF. In DNA, the CDR3 is TGTGCCAGCAGTTCGATAGCGGGAGTTAACCCCTACGAGCAGTACTTC.

The rearrangement links TRBV5-1 to TRBJ2-1; 7 bases agree with TRBD2. The CDR3 runs 15 residues. The V segment lost 2 bases and the J segment 6 bases; nucleotides outside the gene matches: 8. The germline gives CDR1 SGHRS, CDR2 YFSETQ. CDR3 region: CASSFWGGNPNEQFF. CDR3 DNA: TGCGCCAGCAGCTTTTGGGGAGGGAACCCCAATGAGCAGTTCTTC.

This chain connects TRBV6-6 to TRBJ2-7, with 7 bases matching TRBD2. J gave up 7 bases and V 2 bases, and 5 bases lay outside the gene matches. This CDR3 is 13 amino acids long. Per germline, CDR1 MNHNY and CDR2 SVGAGI (reference sequence). The CDR3 DNA follows: TGTGCCAGCAGTTACAGACTAGCTGGGGAGCAGTACTTC. Translated, it gives CASSYRLAGEQYF.

This chain links TRBV7-9 with TRBJ2-3; D ambiguous. Between the trimmed V and J ends, which lost 5 bases and 4 bases, there was a span of 13 bases. CDR3 size: 14 residues. Looked up from germline, CDR1 is SEHNR and CDR2 is FQNEAQ (reference sequence). The CDR3 protein is CASSPELAPDTQYF. The CDR3 coding sequence is TGTGCCAGCAGCCCAGAGTTAGCACCAGATACGCAGTATTTT.

CDR3 nucleotide sequence: TGTGCCAGCAGCTTAGGAGGACAGTTCTACGAGCAGTACTTC. Its translation is CASSLGGQFYEQYF. The J gene is TRBJ2-7, the V gene TRBV7-8; possibly TRBD1 for D (6 bases). The V end lost 1 base, the J end lost 3 bases, and 10 bases lay between the germline ends. The CDR3 sequence is 14 residues long. CDR1 is SGHVS and CDR2 is FQNEAQ in the germline V gene.

The V call is TRBV6-1, the J call TRBJ2-5; D unclear. V was shortened by 2 bases and J by 11 bases, with 9 bases between the two germline ends. The CDR3 covers 11 residues. Germline-derived CDR1 and CDR2 are MNHNS and SASEGT. The CDR3 DNA reads as TGTGCCAGCAGTGAATGGCCCCCGCAGTACTTC. Translating gives CASSEWPPQYF.

This clone was picked up one time. This sequence joins TRBV5-6 and TRBJ1-1; 7 nucleotides agree with TRBD1. Germline V gene data show CDR1 as SGHDT and CDR2 as YYEEEE. The CDR3 is made up of 16 amino acids. V was clipped by 4 bases and J by 1 base; unmatched bases: 10. Here the CDR3 DNA reads TGTGCCAGCAGCACAAGGATACAGGGGTCGAACACTGAAGCTTTCTTT. It translates to CASSTRIQGSNTEAFF.

The rearrangement uses TRBV7-6 and TRBJ1-4; the match to TRBD1 covers 9 bases. CDR3 length: 13 residues. V was clipped by 5 bases and J by 7 bases; unmatched bases: 2. From germline, CDR1 is SGHVS and CDR2 FNYEAQ. The CDR3 nucleotides are TGTGCCAGCAGCCCGGACAGGGGTGAAAAACTGTTTTTT. Translated: CASSPDRGEKLFF.

V is TRBV6-1 and J is TRBJ1-1; D is ambiguous. Germline V CDR1 and CDR2: MNHNS, SASEGT. V was clipped by 0 bases and J by 0 bases, with 14 bases between them. There are 17 residues in the CDR3. CDR3 residues: CASSEALLRTMNTEAFF. The DNA of the CDR3 is TGTGCCAGCAGTGAAGCGCTTCTCCGGACCATGAACACTGAAGCTTTCTTT.

The chain has TRBV5-4 and TRBJ2-5; TRBD1 or TRBD2 may be the D gene (5 bases each). From germline, CDR1 is SGHNT and CDR2 YYREEE (reference sequence). There are 14 residues in the CDR3. The germline V and J ends were trimmed by 4 bases and 5 bases, with 15 bases remaining between them. CDR3 sequence: CASSPGAGRETQYF. The CDR3 DNA reads as TGTGCCAGCAGCCCCGGGGCAGGAAGGGAGACCCAGTACTTC.

The CDR3 region is CASSYWQVNNEQFF. The DNA for the CDR3 is TGTGCCAGCAGTTATTGGCAGGTGAACAATGAGCAGTTCTTC. This chain uses TRBV6-6 with TRBJ2-1; D gene ambiguous. Trimming left V 3 bases short and J 5 bases short, with 11 bases between. Germline CDR1 reads MNHNY; CDR2 reads SVGAGI (reference sequence). CDR3 length: 14 amino acids.

J is TRBJ1-1 and V is TRBV29-1, with D perhaps matching TRBD1 (6 bases). Deletions cut 6 bases from V and 0 bases from J, with 11 bases between. The CDR3 is made up of 13 amino acids. From germline, CDR1 is SQVTM and CDR2 ANQGSEA. CDR3 sequence (DNA): TGCAGCGTCAGGGGAAAATTGAACACTGAAGCTTTCTTT. It specifies CSVRGKLNTEAFF.

The chain joins TRBV9 to TRBJ2-5; perhaps TRBD1 as D (5 bases). Germline loops: CDR1 SGDLS, CDR2 YYNGEE. The V and J ends lost 0 bases and 3 bases respectively, with 15 bases between them. The CDR3 runs 16 residues. The CDR3 spells CASSVDVGAGKETQYF. CDR3 nucleotides: TGTGCCAGCAGCGTAGACGTTGGGGCAGGGAAAGAGACCCAGTACTTC.

The chain employs TRBV2 and TRBJ2-7; maybe TRBD2 (5 bases). The CDR3 loop spans 12 amino acids. V was clipped by 3 bases and J by 9 bases, with 12 bases between them. Germline V lookup: CDR1 SNHLY, CDR2 FYNNEI. CDR3 sequence (DNA): TGTGCCAGCAGTGATGTGCTCGGAGGGCAGTACTTC. It translates to CASSDVLGGQYF. Full variable domain (outside the CDR3, taken from reference TRBV2 and TRBJ2-7): EPEVTQTPSHQVTQMGQEVILRCVPISNHLYFYWYRQILGQKVEFLVSFYNNEISEKSEIFDDQFSVERPDGSNFTLKIRSTKLEDSAMYFCASSDVLGGQYFGPGTRLTVT.

The rearrangement uses TRBV10-2 and TRBJ2-3; D not resolved. Looked up from germline, CDR1 is WSHSY and CDR2 is SAAADI. Trimming cost V 8 bases and J 5 bases, with 11 bases left between them. The CDR3 runs to 12 residues. CDR3 loop: CASGWMGDTQYF. The CDR3 nucleotides read TGCGCCAGCGGGTGGATGGGAGATACGCAGTATTTT.

The genes are TRBV4-2 and TRBJ2-2, with D uncertain. CDR3 size: 13 residues. Germline-derived CDR1 and CDR2 are LGHNA and YNFKEQ. Trimming stripped 4 bases from V and 6 bases from J, with 9 bases between. The CDR3: CASSLETPGELFF. The CDR3 region has the DNA TGTGCCAGCAGCCTAGAGACTCCCGGGGAGCTGTTTTTT.

This clone has a handful of counts. The chain carries TRBV7-9 and TRBJ1-3; 7 positions match TRBD1. The CDR3 sequence is 17 residues long. With 1 base clipped from V and 0 bases from J, the junction kept 6 bases outside the gene matches. From germline, CDR1 is SEHNR and CDR2 FQNEAQ (reference sequence). CDR3 amino acids: CASSLERDSLSGNTIYF. The CDR3 region has the DNA TGTGCCAGCAGCTTAGAAAGGGACAGCCTCTCTGGAAACACCATATATTTT.

J is TRBJ1-6 and V is TRBV5-1; TRBD1 agrees at 8 bases. Germline CDR1 SGHRS, CDR2 YFSETQ. Trimming cost V 2 bases and J 9 bases; bases outside gene matches: 10. The CDR3 extends over 16 amino acids. Written as DNA, the CDR3 is TGCGCCAGCAGCTTAGCCGACAGGGGATACGGTTCACCCCTCCACTTT. It yields the protein CASSLADRGYGSPLHF.

The genes are TRBV4-1 and TRBJ2-1; 8 bases are shared with TRBD2. This CDR3 has 15 residues. Germline CDR1 MGHRA, CDR2 YSYEKL. V shed 4 bases and J 0 bases; nucleotides not matched to a gene: 2. CDR3 sequence: CASSRLANSYNEQFF. CDR3 DNA: TGCGCCAGCAGCCGACTAGCGAACTCCTACAATGAGCAGTTCTTC.